This TCR beta chain derives from a study of blood T cell repertoires in COVID-19. Looking at the study overall: PBMCs, B-cell-depleted T cells, or T cells were the source of the cDNA or gDNA that made up the material.

The germline V gene has CDR1 MNHEY and CDR2 SVGEGT. The CDR3 has 16 residues. V lost 5 bases, J lost 2 bases, and 16 bases lay in between. Per the original methods: It was from reference gene primer amplification that nucleated cell counts were estimated. Sequenced by immunoSEQ multiplex PCR; TCRdb stores in-frame clones only, minus some. That table gives V, J and clone size, and the DNA gave D and trimming. The top ten clones hold 1.2% to 1.5% of a sample with under 250,000 clones, 80% to 90% of them seen once. Material for sequencing was peripheral blood. This clonotype originated in a man aged 80 or over with acute or convalescent COVID-19. The chain employs TRBV6-2 or TRBV6-3 and TRBJ1-5, with D hard to call. CDR3 protein: CASSPIIQAGNQPQHF. The DNA for the CDR3 is TGTGCCAGCAGTCCCATTATCCAGGCAGGCAATCAGCCCCAGCATTTT.